The 11 T cell receptor beta chains below were found in one sample sequenced in a study of early T cells in non-severe SARS-CoV-2 infection. TCRdb re-called the 5' RACE reads through MiXCR, storing one row per CDR3 protein. The sample consists of some 40,000 distinct CDR3 sequences, 7.5% to 9% of them appearing once. The sample here was whole blood, taken at baseline. All receptors derive from an adult who was a healthcare worker with PCR-confirmed SARS-CoV-2 infection or an uninfected control (not recorded which).

This clonotype was seen only a few times. Here the CDR3 reads CASSQTRATGELFF. In DNA form, the CDR3 reads TGTGCCAGCAGCCAGACTAGAGCCACCGGGGAGCTGTTTTTT. This chain uses TRBV7-2 with TRBJ2-2; D might be TRBD2 (6 bases). The ends were cut back, 5 bases at V and 4 bases at J, with 11 bases in the middle. The CDR3 totals 14 residues. Germline values: CDR1 SGHTA, CDR2 FQGNSA.

Within the sample, this clonotype is medium-sized (0.01 to 0.1%). V is TRBV6-5 and J is TRBJ1-1, with D maybe TRBD1 (5 bases). CDR1 and CDR2 from the germline V gene are MNHEY and SVGAGI. V was cut by 2 bases and J by 4 bases, with 11 bases left in between. CDR3 size: 14 residues. The CDR3, as DNA: TGTGCCAGCAGTTACGGGGGGGAAGGCACTGAAGCTTTCTTT. Protein: CASSYGGEGTEAFF.

This clonotype was seen more than once but under ten times. For the CDR3, the DNA is TGTGCCAGCAGCTTCCAAGGACTAGGGAACACCGGGGAGCTGTTTTTT. Translating gives CASSFQGLGNTGELFF. This chain uses TRBV7-2 with TRBJ2-2; the match to TRBD2 covers 7 bases. V lost 3 bases, J lost 1 base, and 5 bases stayed unmatched. The CDR3 runs to 16 residues. Germline-derived CDR1 and CDR2 are SGHTA and FQGNSA.

This clonotype was seen repeatedly, ten times or more. This chain connects TRBV12-3 or TRBV12-4 to TRBJ2-5, with TRBD2 matching over 14 bases. V trimming: 6 bases; J trimming: 8 bases; junction bases outside the gene matches: 11. The CDR3 is 16 residues long. The CDR3 spells CASSLGRGLAGETQYF. The DNA for the CDR3 is TGTGCCAGCAGCCTAGGGAGGGGACTAGCGGGGGAAACCCAGTACTTC.

This clonotype was found many times. The chain uses TRBV5-1 and TRBJ1-6; no reliable D call. The germline gives CDR1 SGHRS, CDR2 YFSETQ. The V gene lost 1 base and the J gene lost 0 bases, with 5 bases spanning the gap. There are 15 residues in the CDR3. The CDR3 protein is CASSLQSSYNSPLHF. CDR3 nucleotide sequence: TGCGCCAGCAGCTTGCAGAGCTCCTATAATTCACCCCTCCACTTT.

Many counts were recorded for this clonotype. V and J are TRBV29-1 and TRBJ2-3, with a possible D match to TRBD2 (6 bases). V was cut by 7 bases and J by 6 bases, with 20 bases left in between. The CDR3 extends over 14 amino acids. Germline V gene data show CDR1 as SQVTM and CDR2 as ANQGSEA. The CDR3 spells CSAPGLEGLDTQYF. The CDR3 nucleotides are TGCAGCGCCCCCGGTTTGGAGGGGTTGGATACGCAGTATTTT.

In its sample, this clonotype was seen many times. The J gene is TRBJ2-1, the V gene TRBV18; no firm D call. V lost 3 bases to trimming and J lost 0 bases, with 6 bases between them. The CDR3 spans 14 residues. Germline-derived CDR1 and CDR2 are KGHSH and LQKENI. The CDR3 DNA is TGTGCCAGCTCACCCGGTATCTCCTACAATGAGCAGTTCTTC. Translation: CASSPGISYNEQFF.

This clonotype has ten or more counts. V usage is TRBV3-1 and J usage is TRBJ1-2; no definite D call. CDR3 length: 12 amino acids. CDR1 and CDR2 (germline): LGHDT, YNNKEL (reference sequence). The ends were cut back, 5 bases at V and 3 bases at J, with 7 bases in the middle. Here the CDR3 DNA reads TGTGCCAGCAGCGATATCGACTATGGCTACACCTTC. Translating gives CASSDIDYGYTF.

The table lists this clonotype with a few counts. The chain links TRBV29-1 to TRBJ2-1; TRBD2 matches at 7 bases. CDR1 and CDR2 from the germline V gene are SQVTM and ANQGSEA. This CDR3 region has 11 residues. With V trimmed by 6 bases and J by 12 bases, 8 bases remained unmatched. As DNA, the CDR3 is TGCAGCGTGAGCGGGGAAACGAGGCAGTTCTTC. Protein: CSVSGETRQFF.

The chain recombines TRBV18 with TRBJ2-7, with 9 bases that match TRBD1. V shed 3 bases and J 2 bases; nucleotides not matched to a gene: 2. The germline V gene has CDR1 KGHSH and CDR2 LQKENI. This CDR3 spans 14 amino acids. DNA for the CDR3: TGTGCCAGCTCACCCGGGACAGGGACCTACGAGCAGTACTTC. This gives the protein CASSPGTGTYEQYF.

In its sample, this clonotype was seen many times. J is TRBJ2-3 and V is TRBV6-4; TRBD2 matches at 14 bases. V lost 6 bases to trimming and J lost 5 bases; unmatched junction nucleotides: 7. CDR3 length: 16 residues. Germline V gene data show CDR1 as MRHNA and CDR2 as SNTAGT. CDR3 in DNA: TGTGCCAGCAGCGCAGGGACTAGCGGGGGTGGAGATACGCAGTATTTT. Encoded protein: CASSAGTSGGGDTQYF.